The entry below describes one TCR beta chain. This sample is part of a study of human T cells and chemical hapten exposure. What the library attached to individual cDNA molecules were unique molecular identifiers. TCRdb re-called the 5' RACE reads through MiXCR, storing one row per CDR3 protein. The sample yields tens of thousands of distinct CDR3 sequences, about 8% seen once. The CDR3 loop spans 14 amino acids. V was shortened by 0 bases and J by 6 bases, with 8 bases between the two germline ends. CDR1 MRHNA and CDR2 SNTAGT come from the germline V gene. Total RNA extraction was carried out from unfractionated whole blood.

The chain carries TRBV6-4 and TRBJ2-2; D unclear. This TCR came from a male donor in good health. CDR3 in DNA: TGTGCCAGCAGTGACTCTGGGTTCTCCGGGGAGCTGTTTTTT. It codes for CASSDSGFSGELFF.